The 10 T cell receptor beta chains reported below all come from one sample, sequenced in a study of cytomegalovirus exposure and HLA in healthy donors. The PCR ran on 60 Vbeta and 13 Jbeta primers. The assay was immunoSEQ multiplex PCR, and TCRdb's table has in-frame clones only and misses some. The sample carries 95,000 to 150,000 clones, under 85% recorded once. The sample consisted of PBMCs. Receptor source: a woman aged 50 to 60 in good health and CMV-seropositive.

This clone was seen more than once but under ten times. The chain couples TRBV19 to TRBJ1-1; D is perhaps TRBD1 (6 bases). Looked up from germline, CDR1 is LNHDA and CDR2 is SQIVND (reference sequence). The ends were cut back, 10 bases at V and 3 bases at J, with 24 bases in the middle. This CDR3 comprises 16 residues. Here the CDR3 DNA reads TGTGCCACCACAACAGGGTCGTCGCTGGGACACACTGAAGCTTTCTTT. This sequence encodes CATTTGSSLGHTEAFF.

The chain uses TRBV27 and TRBJ1-5; 7 nucleotides align to TRBD1. The CDR3 covers 14 residues. V shed 5 bases, J shed 2 bases, and the junction held 3 bases outside the gene matches. CDR1 is MNHEY and CDR2 is SMNVEV in the germline V gene (reference sequence). The CDR3 DNA follows: TGTGCCAGCAGTCATACAGGGGGCAATCAGCCCCAGCATTTT. As protein: CASSHTGGNQPQHF.

J is TRBJ2-7 and V is TRBV11-2, with 8 bases matching TRBD2. Losses at the gene ends were 1 base for V and 3 bases for J; bases not matched to a gene: 2. The CDR3 is made up of 14 amino acids. In germline, CDR1 is SGHAT, CDR2 FQNNGV. The CDR3 region has the DNA TGTGCCAGCAGCTTAGCGGGAGGGGGCTACGAGCAGTACTTC. Translated, it gives CASSLAGGGYEQYF. Full variable domain (missing parts from reference TRBV11-2 and TRBJ2-7): EAGVAQSPRYKIIEKRQSVAFWCNPISGHATLYWYQQILGQGPKLLIQFQNNGVVDDSQLPKDRFSAERLKGVDSTLKIQPAKLEDSAVYLCASSLAGGGYEQYFGPGTRLTVT.

The chain has TRBV5-1 and TRBJ2-1, with D tentatively TRBD1 (6 bases). Per the germline V gene, CDR1 is SGHRS and CDR2 is YFSETQ. There are 13 residues in the CDR3. V was clipped by 4 bases and J by 7 bases, with 12 bases between them. The CDR3 here is CASSLGQLNEQFF. In DNA form, the CDR3 reads TGCGCCAGCAGCCTCGGACAGCTAAATGAGCAGTTCTTC. Full variable domain (remainder filled in from reference TRBV5-1 and TRBJ2-1): KAGVTQTPRYLIKTRGQQVTLSCSPISGHRSVSWYQQTPGQGLQFLFEYFSETQRNKGNFPGRFSGRQFSNSRSEMNVSTLELGDSALYLCASSLGQLNEQFFGPGTRLTVL.

The chain joins TRBV6-4 to TRBJ2-3; D possibly corresponds to TRBD1 (6 bases). There are 16 residues in the CDR3. In germline, CDR1 is MRHNA, CDR2 SNTAGT. The V end was cut by 0 bases, the J end by 1 base, with 11 bases between. The CDR3 loop is CASSDSTEGGTDTQYF. CDR3 sequence (DNA): TGTGCCAGCAGTGACTCGACAGAGGGGGGCACAGATACGCAGTATTTT.

The rearrangement uses TRBV9 and TRBJ2-3; 7 nucleotides line up with TRBD1. The germline V gene has CDR1 SGDLS and CDR2 YYNGEE. With V trimmed by 0 bases and J by 5 bases, 9 bases remained unmatched. This CDR3 has 16 residues. The CDR3 nucleotides read TGTGCCAGCAGCGTAGAGGGGGCGAGGTTAGGAGATACGCAGTATTTT. It codes for CASSVEGARLGDTQYF. The entire variable domain, with the rest obtained from reference TRBV9 and TRBJ2-3, is as follows: DSGVTQTPKHLITATGQRVTLRCSPRSGDLSVYWYQQSLDQGLQFLIQYYNGEERAKGNILERFSAQQFPDLHSELNLSSLELGDSALYFCASSVEGARLGDTQYFGPGTRLTVL.

As for this clone: One end of the junction varies from germline; a read error may be responsible. This rearrangement joins TRBV7-9 to TRBJ1-5; D perhaps matches TRBD1 (5 bases). Germline loops: CDR1 SEHNR, CDR2 FQNEAQ (reference sequence). This CDR3 comprises 14 residues. CDR3 coding DNA: TGTTCCAGCAGCCTAGGACAAGGCAATCAGCCCCAGCATTTT. Its translation: CSSSLGQGNQPQHF. The full variable domain, in which reference TRBV7-9 and TRBJ1-5 provide the parts outside the CDR3, is DTGVSQNPRHKITKRGQNVTFRCDPISEHNRLYWYRQTLGQGPEFLTYFQNEAQLEKSRLLSDRFSAERPKGSFSTLEIQRTEQGDSAMYLCSSSLGQGNQPQHFGDGTRLSIL.

This sequence joins TRBV7-8 and TRBJ2-2, with D tentatively TRBD1 (5 bases). V lost 6 bases and J lost 3, with 20 bases in between. This CDR3 has 17 amino acids. Per germline, CDR1 SGHVS and CDR2 FQNEAQ. The CDR3 nucleotides read TGTGCCAGCAGTTCCCAGAGCCACGTCAGGGACACCGGGGAGCTGTTTTTT. Translating it yields CASSSQSHVRDTGELFF.

This clone was recorded a few times. The V and J genes are TRBV10-3 and TRBJ1-4, with D perhaps matching TRBD1 (6 bases). CDR3 size: 16 residues. Germline assignment: CDR1 ENHRY and CDR2 SYGVKD. Trimming stripped 0 bases from V and 6 bases from J, with 14 bases between. The CDR3 nucleotides are TGTGCCATCAGTGAGTCACGGGGGGCGGATCATGAAAAACTGTTTTTT. Translation gives CAISESRGADHEKLFF.

The chain recombines TRBV7-2 with TRBJ2-1; D perhaps matches TRBD1 (5 bases). The CDR3 length is 16 residues. Looked up from germline, CDR1 is SGHTA and CDR2 is FQGNSA. V lost 5 bases and J lost 0, with 14 bases in between. In DNA form, the CDR3 reads TGTGCCAGCAGCGAGCAGGGTCCCAGCTCCTACAATGAGCAGTTCTTC. This encodes CASSEQGPSSYNEQFF.